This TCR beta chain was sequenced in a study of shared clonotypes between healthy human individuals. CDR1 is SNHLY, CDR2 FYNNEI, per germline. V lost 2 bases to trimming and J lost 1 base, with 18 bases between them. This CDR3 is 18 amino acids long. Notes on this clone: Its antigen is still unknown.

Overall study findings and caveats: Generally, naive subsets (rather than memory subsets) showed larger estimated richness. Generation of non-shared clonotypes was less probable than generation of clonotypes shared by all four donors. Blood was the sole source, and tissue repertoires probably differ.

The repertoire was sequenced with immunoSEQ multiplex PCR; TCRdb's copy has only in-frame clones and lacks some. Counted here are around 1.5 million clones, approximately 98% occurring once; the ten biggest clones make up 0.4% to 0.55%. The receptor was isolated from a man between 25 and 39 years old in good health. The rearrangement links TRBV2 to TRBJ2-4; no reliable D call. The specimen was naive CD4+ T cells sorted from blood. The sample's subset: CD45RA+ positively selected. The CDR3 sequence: CASSETRSRLTAKNIQYF. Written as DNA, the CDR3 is TGTGCCAGCAGTGAAACCCGCAGCAGGCTTACGGCCAAAAACATTCAGTACTTC.